These T cell receptor beta chains were read from a single sample in a study of technical replicates of blood from a few donors. The data were produced by immunoSEQ multiplex PCR, yet TCRdb's version contains in-frame clones alone and is incomplete. The profile shows about 75,000 clones, approximately 96% of them singletons. The material sequenced was T cells isolated from PBMCs. Every receptor here comes from a human donor in good health. Each CDR3 is given without its conserved first and last residue.

j_call v_call cdr3_aa
TRBJ1-5 TRBV7-2 ASSGGTAHQPQH
TRBJ2-5 TRBV9 ASSGTSGGAGETQY
TRBJ2-2 TRBV5-1 ASTDLAGGTGELF
TRBJ1-2 TRBV19 ASLDSPWGYT
TRBJ2-7 TRBV9 ASSPTFRGTSVPYEQY
TRBJ1-4 TRBV4-1 ASSQEWGYNEKLF
TRBJ2-7 TRBV2 ASSSYLSGNHYEQY
TRBJ1-2 TRBV27 ASSTTRQNYGYT
TRBJ2-7 TRBV5-1 ASSSRDSRSREQY
TRBJ2-7 TRBV4-1 ASSQRTGSDEQY
TRBJ1-6 TRBV25-1 ASSPGTGASPLH
TRBJ1-2 TRBV9 ASSVGLPGYGYT
TRBJ2-3 TRBV9 ASSVNPATDTQY
TRBJ2-6 TRBV27 ASSRTSGRAGANVLT
TRBJ1-5 TRBV6-5 ASSADRGSNQPQH
TRBJ2-7 TRBV30 AWSVPSWVRSSYEQY
TRBJ2-7 TRBV29-1 SVVPLTGGYEQY
TRBJ2-1 TRBV6-5 ASSYSGLAGL
TRBJ2-3 TRBV4-1 ASCESGSTDTQY
TRBJ2-1 TRBV10-3 ATAGGAVEQF
TRBJ1-1 TRBV18 ASSARDSILNTEAF
TRBJ1-4 TRBV5-4 ASSLAHIRAGKLF
TRBJ1-6 TRBV25-1 ASSGAALLPLH
TRBJ2-2 TRBV27 ASSLEQGFGELF
TRBJ2-1 TRBV5-1 ASSLVPREGPNNEQF
TRBJ1-1 TRBV10-1 ASRSQGASEAF
TRBJ2-7 TRBV4-2 ASSQGLRSEQY
TRBJ2-4 TRBV6-1 ASSERLAGGPAKNIQY
TRBJ2-2 TRBV5-1 ASSLSWAGTGELF
TRBJ2-2 TRBV6-1 ASSEQGTGELF
TRBJ2-5 TRBV4-2 ASSHRQGNQETQY
TRBJ1-3 TRBV7-8 ASSPNPGGASGNTIY
TRBJ2-7 TRBV10-2 ASRVDRVGYEQY
TRBJ2-1 TRBV11-2 ASSLVDLAGDYNEQF
TRBJ1-5 TRBV28 ASYSGRGQPQH
TRBJ1-4 TRBV5-4 ASSQQQGVNEKLF
TRBJ2-5 TRBV5-4 ASSLVASSGETQY
TRBJ1-1 TRBV25-1 ASSDAGKNTEAF
TRBJ1-1 TRBV5-1 ASSGGDTEAF
TRBJ1-6 TRBV28 AIRAPDSPLH
TRBJ1-3 TRBV29-1 SVAVSGNTIY
TRBJ2-3 TRBV2 ASIGTFTDTQY
TRBJ2-7 TRBV6-1 ASSTDRGYEQY
TRBJ2-1 TRBV19 ASRPPGTETMRQF
TRBJ1-4 TRBV4-1 ASSPGQVKHNEKLF
TRBJ2-1 TRBV2 ASSERGEGQF
TRBJ2-3 TRBV25-1 ASSRGAGATDTQY
TRBJ2-3 TRBV5-1 ASSSTGEGTDTQY
TRBJ1-1 TRBV5-1 ASSFFRGEITEAF
TRBJ2-1 TRBV5-1 ASTEKTAYNEQF
TRBJ1-5 TRBV30 AWSVRTGDGNQPQH
TRBJ1-5 TRBV6-5 ASSYGGNQPQH
TRBJ1-5 TRBV11-2 ASSLSAGEPQH
TRBJ2-5 TRBV10-2 ASGTSWGETQY
TRBJ2-3 TRBV5-1 ASSPTSTDTQY